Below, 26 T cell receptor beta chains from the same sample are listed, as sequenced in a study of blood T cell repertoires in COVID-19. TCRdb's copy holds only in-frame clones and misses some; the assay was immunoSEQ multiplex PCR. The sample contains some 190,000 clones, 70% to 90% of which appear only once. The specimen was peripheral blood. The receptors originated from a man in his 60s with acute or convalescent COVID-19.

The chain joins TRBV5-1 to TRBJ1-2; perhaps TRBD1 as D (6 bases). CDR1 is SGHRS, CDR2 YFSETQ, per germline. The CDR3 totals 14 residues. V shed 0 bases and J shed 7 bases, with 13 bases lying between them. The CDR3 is CASSLGTQGLGYTF. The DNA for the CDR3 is TGCGCCAGCAGCTTGGGGACACAGGGTCTTGGCTACACCTTC. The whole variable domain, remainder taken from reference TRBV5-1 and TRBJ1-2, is KAGVTQTPRYLIKTRGQQVTLSCSPISGHRSVSWYQQTPGQGLQFLFEYFSETQRNKGNFPGRFSGRQFSNSRSEMNVSTLELGDSALYLCASSLGTQGLGYTFGSGTRLTVV.

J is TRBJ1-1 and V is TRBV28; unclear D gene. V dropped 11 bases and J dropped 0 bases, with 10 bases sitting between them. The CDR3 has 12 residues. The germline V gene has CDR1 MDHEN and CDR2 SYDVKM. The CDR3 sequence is CAPSLLNTEAFF. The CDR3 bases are TGTGCCCCCAGTCTCCTGAACACTGAAGCTTTCTTT.

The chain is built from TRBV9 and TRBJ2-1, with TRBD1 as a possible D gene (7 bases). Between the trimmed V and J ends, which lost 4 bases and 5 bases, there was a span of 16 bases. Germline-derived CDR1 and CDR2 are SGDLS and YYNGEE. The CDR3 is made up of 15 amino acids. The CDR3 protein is CASSNPGDSHNEQFF. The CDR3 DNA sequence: TGTGCCAGCAGCAACCCGGGGGACAGCCACAATGAGCAGTTCTTC.

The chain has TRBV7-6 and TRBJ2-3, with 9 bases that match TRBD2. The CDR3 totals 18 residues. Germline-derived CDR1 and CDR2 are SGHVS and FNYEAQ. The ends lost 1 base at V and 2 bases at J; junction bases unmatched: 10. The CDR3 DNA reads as TGTGCCAGCAGCTTAGAGCCGGCTAGCGGGACCTACACAGATACGCAGTATTTT. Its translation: CASSLEPASGTYTDTQYF. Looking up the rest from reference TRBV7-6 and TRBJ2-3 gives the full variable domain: GAGVSQSPRYKVTKRGQDVALRCDPISGHVSLYWYRQALGQGPEFLTYFNYEAQQDKSGLPNDRFSAERPEGSISTLTIQRTEQRDSAMYRCASSLEPASGTYTDTQYFGPGTRLTVL.

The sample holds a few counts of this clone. DNA of the CDR3: TGTGCCAGCAGTTTAGTAGGGGCCAACGTCCTGACTTTC. This translates into CASSLVGANVLTF. V gene TRBV28 combines with J gene TRBJ2-6; D not resolved. This CDR3 region has 13 residues. Germline V gives CDR1 MDHEN, CDR2 SYDVKM. V was shortened by 2 bases and J by 4 bases, with 3 bases between the two germline ends.

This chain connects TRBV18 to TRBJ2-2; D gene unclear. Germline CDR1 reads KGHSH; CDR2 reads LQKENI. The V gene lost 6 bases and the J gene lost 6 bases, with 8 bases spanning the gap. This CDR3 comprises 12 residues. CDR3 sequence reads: CASSRTAGELFF. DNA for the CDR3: TGTGCCAGCTCTCGAACAGCCGGGGAGCTGTTTTTT.

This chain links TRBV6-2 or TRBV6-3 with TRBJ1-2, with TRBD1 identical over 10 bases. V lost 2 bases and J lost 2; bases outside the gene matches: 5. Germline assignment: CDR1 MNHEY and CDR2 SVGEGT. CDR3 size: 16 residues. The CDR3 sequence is CASSYVGTGVNYGYTF. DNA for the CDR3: TGTGCCAGCAGTTACGTTGGGACAGGGGTCAACTATGGCTACACCTTC.

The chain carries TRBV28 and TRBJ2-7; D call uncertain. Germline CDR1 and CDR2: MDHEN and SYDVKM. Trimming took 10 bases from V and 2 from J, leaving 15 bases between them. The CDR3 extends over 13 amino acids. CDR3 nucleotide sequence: TGTGCCATCACCCGAGGCGTTGCCTACGAGCAGTACTTC. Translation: CAITRGVAYEQYF.

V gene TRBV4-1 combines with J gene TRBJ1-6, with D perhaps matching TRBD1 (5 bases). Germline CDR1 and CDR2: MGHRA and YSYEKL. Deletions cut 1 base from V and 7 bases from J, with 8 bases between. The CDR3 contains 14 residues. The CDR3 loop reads CASSQGQGNSPLHF. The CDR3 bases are TGCGCCAGCAGCCAAGGTCAGGGAAATTCACCCCTCCACTTT.

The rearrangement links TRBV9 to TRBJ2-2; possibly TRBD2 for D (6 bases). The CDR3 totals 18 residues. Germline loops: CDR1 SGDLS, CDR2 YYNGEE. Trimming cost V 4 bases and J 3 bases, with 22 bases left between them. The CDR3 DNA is TGTGCCAGCAGCAAGCGGGTTATTGGGATGTCGGACACCGGGGAGCTGTTTTTT. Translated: CASSKRVIGMSDTGELFF. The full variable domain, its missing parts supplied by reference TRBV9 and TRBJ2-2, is DSGVTQTPKHLITATGQRVTLRCSPRSGDLSVYWYQQSLDQGLQFLIQYYNGEERAKGNILERFSAQQFPDLHSELNLSSLELGDSALYFCASSKRVIGMSDTGELFFGEGSRLTVL.

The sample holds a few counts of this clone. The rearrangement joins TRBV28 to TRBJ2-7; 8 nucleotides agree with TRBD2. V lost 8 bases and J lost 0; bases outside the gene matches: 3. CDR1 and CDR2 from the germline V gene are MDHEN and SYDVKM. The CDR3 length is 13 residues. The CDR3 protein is CASLGTSSYEQYF. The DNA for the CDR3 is TGTGCCAGCCTAGGGACTAGCTCCTACGAGCAGTACTTC. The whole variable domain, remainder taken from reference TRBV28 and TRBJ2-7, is DVKVTQSSRYLVKRTGEKVFLECVQDMDHENMFWYRQDPGLGLRLIYFSYDVKMKEKGDIPEGYSVSREKKERFSLILESASTNQTSMYLCASLGTSSYEQYFGPGTRLTVT.

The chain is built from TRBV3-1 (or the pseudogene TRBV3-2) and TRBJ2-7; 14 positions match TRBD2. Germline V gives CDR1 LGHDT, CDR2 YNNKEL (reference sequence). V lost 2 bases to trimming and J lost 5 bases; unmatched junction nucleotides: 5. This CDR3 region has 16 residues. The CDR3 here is CASSQPGLAGEDEQYF. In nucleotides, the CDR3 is TGTGCCAGCAGCCAACCGGGACTAGCGGGAGAGGACGAGCAGTACTTC.

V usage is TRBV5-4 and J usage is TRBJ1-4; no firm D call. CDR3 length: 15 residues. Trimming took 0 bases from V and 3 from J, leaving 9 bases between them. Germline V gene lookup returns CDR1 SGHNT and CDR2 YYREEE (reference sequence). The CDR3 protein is CASSLAGGPNEKLFF. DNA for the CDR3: TGTGCCAGCAGCTTGGCCGGTGGGCCTAATGAAAAACTGTTTTTT.

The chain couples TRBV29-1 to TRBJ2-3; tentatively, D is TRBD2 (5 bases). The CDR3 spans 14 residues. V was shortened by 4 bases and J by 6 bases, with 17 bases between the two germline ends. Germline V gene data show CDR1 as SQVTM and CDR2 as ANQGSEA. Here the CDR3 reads CSVVGGMGGDTQYF. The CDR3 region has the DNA TGCAGCGTTGTTGGTGGGATGGGCGGGGATACGCAGTATTTT.

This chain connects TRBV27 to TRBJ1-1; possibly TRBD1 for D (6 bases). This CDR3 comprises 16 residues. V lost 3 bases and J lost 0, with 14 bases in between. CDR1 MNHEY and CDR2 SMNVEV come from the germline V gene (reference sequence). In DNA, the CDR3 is TGTGCCAGCAGTTTGAAATCCGGGACACTGAACACTGAAGCTTTCTTT. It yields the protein CASSLKSGTLNTEAFF.

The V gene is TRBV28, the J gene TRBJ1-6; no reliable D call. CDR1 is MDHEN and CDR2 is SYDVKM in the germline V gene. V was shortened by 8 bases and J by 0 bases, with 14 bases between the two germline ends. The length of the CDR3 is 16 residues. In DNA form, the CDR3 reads TGTGCCAGCCTCCCACGCGGGAGCTCCTATAATTCACCCCTCCACTTT. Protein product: CASLPRGSSYNSPLHF.

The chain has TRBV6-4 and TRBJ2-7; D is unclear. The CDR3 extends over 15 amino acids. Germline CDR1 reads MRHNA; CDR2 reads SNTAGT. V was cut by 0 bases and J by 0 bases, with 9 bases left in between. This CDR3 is CASSDSKLPSYEQYF. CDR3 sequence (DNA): TGTGCCAGCAGTGACTCGAAGCTTCCCTCCTACGAGCAGTACTTC.

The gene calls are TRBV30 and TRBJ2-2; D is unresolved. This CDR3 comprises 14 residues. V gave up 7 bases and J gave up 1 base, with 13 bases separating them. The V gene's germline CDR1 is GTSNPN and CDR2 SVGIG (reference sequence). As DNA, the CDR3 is TGTGCCTTCATAAGAGGTTGGAACACCGGGGAGCTGTTTTTT. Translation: CAFIRGWNTGELFF.

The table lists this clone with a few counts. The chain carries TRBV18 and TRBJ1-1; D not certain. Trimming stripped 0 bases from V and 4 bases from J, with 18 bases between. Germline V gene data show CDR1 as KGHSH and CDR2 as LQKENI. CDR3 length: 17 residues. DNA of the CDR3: TGTGCCAGCTCACCACCCAGGTTCTTTTCAGTTCGCACTGAAGCTTTCTTT. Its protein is CASSPPRFFSVRTEAFF.

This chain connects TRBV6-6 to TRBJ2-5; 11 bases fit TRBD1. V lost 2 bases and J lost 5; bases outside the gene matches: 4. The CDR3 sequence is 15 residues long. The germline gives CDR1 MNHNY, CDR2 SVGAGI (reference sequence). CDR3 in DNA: TGTGCCAGCAGTTACCGGACAGGGGGCGTGGAGACCCAGTACTTC. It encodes CASSYRTGGVETQYF.

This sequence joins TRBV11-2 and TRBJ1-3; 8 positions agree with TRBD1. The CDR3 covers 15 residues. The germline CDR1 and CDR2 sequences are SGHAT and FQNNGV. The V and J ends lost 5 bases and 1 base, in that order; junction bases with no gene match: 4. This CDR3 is CASSRTGNSGNTIYF. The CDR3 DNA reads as TGTGCCAGCAGCCGGACAGGGAATTCTGGAAACACCATATATTTT.

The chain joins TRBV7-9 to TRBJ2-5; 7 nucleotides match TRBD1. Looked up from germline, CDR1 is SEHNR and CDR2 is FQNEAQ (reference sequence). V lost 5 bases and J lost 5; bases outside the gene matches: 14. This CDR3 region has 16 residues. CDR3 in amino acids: CASSDQTGAAGETQYF. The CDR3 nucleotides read TGTGCCAGCAGCGATCAAACAGGGGCCGCCGGGGAGACCCAGTACTTC. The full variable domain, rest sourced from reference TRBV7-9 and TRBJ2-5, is DTGVSQNPRHKITKRGQNVTFRCDPISEHNRLYWYRQTLGQGPEFLTYFQNEAQLEKSRLLSDRFSAERPKGSFSTLEIQRTEQGDSAMYLCASSDQTGAAGETQYFGPGTRLLVL.

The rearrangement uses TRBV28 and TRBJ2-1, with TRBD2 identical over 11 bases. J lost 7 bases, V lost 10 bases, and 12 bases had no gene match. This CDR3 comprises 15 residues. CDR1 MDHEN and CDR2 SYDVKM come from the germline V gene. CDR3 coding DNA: TGTGCCACCGGGTTAGCGGGAGGGTGGGTTAATGAGCAGTTCTTC. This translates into CATGLAGGWVNEQFF.

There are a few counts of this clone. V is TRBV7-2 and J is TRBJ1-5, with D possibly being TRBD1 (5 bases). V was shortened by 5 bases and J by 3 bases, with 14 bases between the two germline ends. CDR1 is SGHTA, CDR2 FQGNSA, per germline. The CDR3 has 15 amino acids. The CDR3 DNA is TGTGCCAGCAGCCCCCAGGCAGGGTACAATCAGCCCCAGCATTTT. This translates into CASSPQAGYNQPQHF.

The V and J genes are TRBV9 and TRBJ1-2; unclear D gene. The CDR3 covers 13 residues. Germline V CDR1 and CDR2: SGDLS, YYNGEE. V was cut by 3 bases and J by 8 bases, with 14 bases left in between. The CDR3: CASSGSGWRGYTF. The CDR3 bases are TGTGCCAGCAGCGGGTCGGGTTGGCGGGGCTACACCTTC. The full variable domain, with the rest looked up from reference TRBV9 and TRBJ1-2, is DSGVTQTPKHLITATGQRVTLRCSPRSGDLSVYWYQQSLDQGLQFLIQYYNGEERAKGNILERFSAQQFPDLHSELNLSSLELGDSALYFCASSGSGWRGYTFGSGTRLTVV.

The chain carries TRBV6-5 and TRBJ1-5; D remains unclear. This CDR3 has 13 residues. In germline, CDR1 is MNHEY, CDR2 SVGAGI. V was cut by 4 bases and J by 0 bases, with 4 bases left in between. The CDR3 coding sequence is TGTGCCAGCAGTTTAAATAGCAATCAGCCCCAGCATTTT. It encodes CASSLNSNQPQHF.